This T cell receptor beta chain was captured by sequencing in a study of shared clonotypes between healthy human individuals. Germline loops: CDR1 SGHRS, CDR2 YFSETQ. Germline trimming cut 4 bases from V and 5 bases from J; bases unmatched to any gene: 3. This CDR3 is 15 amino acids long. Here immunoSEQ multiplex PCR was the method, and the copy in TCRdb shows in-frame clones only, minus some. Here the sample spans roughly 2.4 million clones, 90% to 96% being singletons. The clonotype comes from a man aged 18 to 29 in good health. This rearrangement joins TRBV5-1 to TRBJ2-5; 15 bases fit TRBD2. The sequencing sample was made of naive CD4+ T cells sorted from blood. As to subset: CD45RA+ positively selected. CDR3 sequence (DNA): TGCGCCAGCAGCGCCGGGACTAGCGGGGGGGAGACCCAGTACTTC. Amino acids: CASSAGTSGGETQYF.